Each of the 2 T cell receptor beta chains below was sequenced from the same sample in a study of blood T cell repertoires in COVID-19. Using immunoSEQ multiplex PCR, the repertoire was profiled, and TCRdb retains in-frame clones only, with some absent. The sample includes fewer than 120,000 clones, 88% of them seen just once. The sample taken for sequencing was peripheral blood. Receptors were obtained from a woman aged 50 to 60 with acute or convalescent COVID-19.

This rearrangement joins TRBV11-2 to TRBJ1-1; D is undetermined. Germline assignment: CDR1 SGHAT and CDR2 FQNNGV. V lost 7 bases, J lost 3 bases, and 12 bases lay in between. This CDR3 comprises 13 residues. DNA of the CDR3: TGTGCCAGCAAAACAGCCCCCCACACTGAAGCTTTCTTT. This gives the protein CASKTAPHTEAFF.

The gene calls are TRBV7-9 and TRBJ1-5, with 8 bases matching TRBD1. The J segment lost 6 bases and the V segment lost 4 bases, leaving 5 bases of the junction unmatched. Germline assignment: CDR1 SEHNR and CDR2 FQNEAQ (reference sequence). The CDR3 spans 14 residues. This CDR3 reads CASSSDRGPQPQHF. The CDR3 region has the DNA TGTGCCAGCAGCTCAGACAGGGGCCCTCAGCCCCAGCATTTT. Filled out from reference TRBV7-9 and TRBJ1-5, the complete variable domain reads DTGVSQNPRHKITKRGQNVTFRCDPISEHNRLYWYRQTLGQGPEFLTYFQNEAQLEKSRLLSDRFSAERPKGSFSTLEIQRTEQGDSAMYLCASSSDRGPQPQHFGDGTRLSIL.